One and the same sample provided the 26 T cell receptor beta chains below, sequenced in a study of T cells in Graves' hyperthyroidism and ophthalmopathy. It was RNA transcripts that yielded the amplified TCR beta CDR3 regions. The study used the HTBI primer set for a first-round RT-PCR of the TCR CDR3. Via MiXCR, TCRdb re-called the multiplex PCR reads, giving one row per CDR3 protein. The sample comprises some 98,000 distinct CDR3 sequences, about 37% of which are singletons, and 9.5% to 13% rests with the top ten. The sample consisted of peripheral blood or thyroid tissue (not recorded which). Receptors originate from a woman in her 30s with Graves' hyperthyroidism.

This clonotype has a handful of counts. CDR3 sequence: CAWSPRWGPKVEQYF. The CDR3 DNA sequence: TGTGCCTGGAGCCCCCGGTGGGGACCCAAGGTTGAGCAGTACTTC. V gene TRBV7-8 combines with J gene TRBJ2-7; the D gene could be TRBD1 or TRBD2 (5 bases each). Trimming stripped 11 bases from V and 7 bases from J, with 27 bases between. The CDR3 is made up of 15 amino acids. The germline CDR1 and CDR2 sequences are SGHVS and FQNEAQ.

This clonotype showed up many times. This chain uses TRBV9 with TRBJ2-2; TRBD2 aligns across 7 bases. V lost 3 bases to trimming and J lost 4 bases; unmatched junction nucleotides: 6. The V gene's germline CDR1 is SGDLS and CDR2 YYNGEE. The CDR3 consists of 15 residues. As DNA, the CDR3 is TGTGCCAGCAGCGCGCAAGCGGGAAGCACCGGGGAGCTGTTTTTT. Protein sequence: CASSAQAGSTGELFF. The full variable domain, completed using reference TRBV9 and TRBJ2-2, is DSGVTQTPKHLITATGQRVTLRCSPRSGDLSVYWYQQSLDQGLQFLIQYYNGEERAKGNILERFSAQQFPDLHSELNLSSLELGDSALYFCASSAQAGSTGELFFGEGSRLTVL.

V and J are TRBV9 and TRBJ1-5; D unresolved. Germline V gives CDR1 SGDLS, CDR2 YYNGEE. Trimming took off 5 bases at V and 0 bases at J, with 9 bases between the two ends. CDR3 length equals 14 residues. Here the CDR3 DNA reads TGTGCCAGCAGGGAGAGGGATAGCAATCAGCCCCAGCATTTT. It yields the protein CASRERDSNQPQHF.

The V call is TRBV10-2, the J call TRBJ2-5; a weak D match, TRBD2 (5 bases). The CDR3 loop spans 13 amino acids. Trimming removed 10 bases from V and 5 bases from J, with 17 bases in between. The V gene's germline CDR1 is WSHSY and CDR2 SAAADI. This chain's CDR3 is CAIRSGEKETQYF. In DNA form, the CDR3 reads TGCGCCATCAGGAGTGGGGAGAAGGAGACCCAGTACTTC.

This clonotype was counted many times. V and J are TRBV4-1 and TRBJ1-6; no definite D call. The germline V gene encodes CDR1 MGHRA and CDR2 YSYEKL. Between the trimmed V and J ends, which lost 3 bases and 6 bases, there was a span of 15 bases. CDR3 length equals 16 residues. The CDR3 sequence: CASSHYRGRRNSPLHF. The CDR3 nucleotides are TGCGCCAGCAGCCACTATCGGGGAAGGCGTAATTCACCCCTCCACTTT.

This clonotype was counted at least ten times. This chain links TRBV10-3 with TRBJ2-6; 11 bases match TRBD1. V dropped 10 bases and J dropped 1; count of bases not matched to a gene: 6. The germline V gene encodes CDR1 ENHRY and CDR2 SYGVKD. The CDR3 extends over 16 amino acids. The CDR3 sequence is CATSGQGASGANVLTF. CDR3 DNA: TGTGCCACCTCCGGACAGGGGGCTTCTGGGGCCAACGTCCTGACTTTC.

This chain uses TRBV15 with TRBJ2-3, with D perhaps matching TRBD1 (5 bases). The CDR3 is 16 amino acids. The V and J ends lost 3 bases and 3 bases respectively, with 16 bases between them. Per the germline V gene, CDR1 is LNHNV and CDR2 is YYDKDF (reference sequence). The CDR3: CATSSLVSAGTDTQYF. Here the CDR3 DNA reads TGTGCCACCAGCAGCTTGGTCTCGGCAGGGACAGATACGCAGTATTTT.

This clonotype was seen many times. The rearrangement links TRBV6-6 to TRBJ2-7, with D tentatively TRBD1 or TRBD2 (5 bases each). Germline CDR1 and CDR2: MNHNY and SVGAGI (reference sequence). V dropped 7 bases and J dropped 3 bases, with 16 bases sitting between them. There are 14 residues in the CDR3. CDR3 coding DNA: TGTGCCAGCAACGGGGCGAAGGGTGGCTACGAGCAGTACTTC. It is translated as CASNGAKGGYEQYF.

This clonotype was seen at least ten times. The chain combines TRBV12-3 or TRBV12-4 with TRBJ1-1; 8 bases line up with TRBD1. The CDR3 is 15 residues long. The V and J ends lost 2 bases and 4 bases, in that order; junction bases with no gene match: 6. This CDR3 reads CASSLFQGATTEAFF. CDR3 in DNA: TGTGCCAGCAGTTTATTCCAGGGGGCCACCACTGAAGCTTTCTTT.

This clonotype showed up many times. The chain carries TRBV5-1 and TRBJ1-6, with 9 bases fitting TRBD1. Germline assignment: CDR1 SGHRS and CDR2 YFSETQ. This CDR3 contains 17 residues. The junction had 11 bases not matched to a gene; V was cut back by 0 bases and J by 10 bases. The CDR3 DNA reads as TGCGCCAGCAGCTTGGTCGGGGGACAGGGCTTTCAGTCACCCCTCCACTTT. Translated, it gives CASSLVGGQGFQSPLHF.

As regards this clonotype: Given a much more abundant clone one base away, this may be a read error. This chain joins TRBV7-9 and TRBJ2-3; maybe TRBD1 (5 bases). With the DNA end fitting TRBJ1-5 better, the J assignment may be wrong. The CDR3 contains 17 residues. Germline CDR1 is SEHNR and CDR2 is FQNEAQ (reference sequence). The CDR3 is CASSPQGTNGSSDTQHF. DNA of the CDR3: TGTGCCAGCAGCCCGCAAGGGACTAACGGGAGTAGTGATACGCAGCATTTT.

CDR3 in DNA: TGTGCCAGTAGTTATAGAGCAAACATTCAGTACTTC. This codes for CASSYRANIQYF. The V gene is TRBV19, the J gene TRBJ2-4; D call uncertain. This CDR3 comprises 12 residues. V was cut by 5 bases and J by 6 bases, with 8 bases left in between. Per germline, CDR1 LNHDA and CDR2 SQIVND (reference sequence).

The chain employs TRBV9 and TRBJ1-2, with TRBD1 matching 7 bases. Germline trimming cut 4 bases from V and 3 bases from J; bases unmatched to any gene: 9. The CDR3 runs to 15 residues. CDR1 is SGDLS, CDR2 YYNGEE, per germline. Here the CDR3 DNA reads TGTGCCAGCAGCCCCCGCCGGGACAGTCACTATGGCTACACCTTC. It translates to CASSPRRDSHYGYTF. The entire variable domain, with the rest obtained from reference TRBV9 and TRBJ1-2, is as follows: DSGVTQTPKHLITATGQRVTLRCSPRSGDLSVYWYQQSLDQGLQFLIQYYNGEERAKGNILERFSAQQFPDLHSELNLSSLELGDSALYFCASSPRRDSHYGYTFGSGTRLTVV.

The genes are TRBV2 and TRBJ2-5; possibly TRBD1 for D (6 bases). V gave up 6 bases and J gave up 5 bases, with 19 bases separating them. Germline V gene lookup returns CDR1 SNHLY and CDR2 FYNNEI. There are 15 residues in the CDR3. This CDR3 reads CASSQEGGSFETQYF. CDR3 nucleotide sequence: TGTGCCAGCAGCCAAGAAGGGGGATCGTTTGAGACCCAGTACTTC.

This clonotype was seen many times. The CDR3 sequence is CASSPNGQSYEQYF. The CDR3 DNA reads as TGTGCCAGCTCACCAAATGGACAGAGCTACGAGCAGTACTTC. The chain couples TRBV18 to TRBJ2-7; D perhaps matches TRBD1 (6 bases). The length of the CDR3 is 14 residues. The V end lost 2 bases, the J end lost 3 bases, and 11 bases lay between the germline ends. Germline loops: CDR1 KGHSH, CDR2 LQKENI.

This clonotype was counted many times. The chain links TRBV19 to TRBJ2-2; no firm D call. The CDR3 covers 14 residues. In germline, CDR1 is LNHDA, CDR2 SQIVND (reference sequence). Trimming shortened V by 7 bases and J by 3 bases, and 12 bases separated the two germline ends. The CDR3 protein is CASTTGPYTGELFF. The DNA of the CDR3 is TGTGCCAGTACTACCGGGCCGTACACCGGGGAGCTGTTTTTT.

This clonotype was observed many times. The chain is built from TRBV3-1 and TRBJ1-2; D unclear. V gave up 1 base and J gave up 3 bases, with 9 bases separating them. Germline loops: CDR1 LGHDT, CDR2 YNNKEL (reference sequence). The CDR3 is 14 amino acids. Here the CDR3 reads CASSQGGVHYGYTF. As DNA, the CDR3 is TGTGCCAGCAGCCAAGGGGGAGTACACTATGGCTACACCTTC.

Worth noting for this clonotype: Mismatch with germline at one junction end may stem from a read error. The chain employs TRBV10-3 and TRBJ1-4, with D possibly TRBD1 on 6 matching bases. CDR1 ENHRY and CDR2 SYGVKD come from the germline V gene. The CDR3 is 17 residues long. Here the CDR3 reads CAISEGPRDTLAEKLFF. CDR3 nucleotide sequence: TGTGCCATTAGTGAGGGACCCCGGGACACTCTGGCTGAAAAACTGTTTTTT.

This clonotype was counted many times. CDR3 in amino acids: CASSPSGLGLAGNTIYF. The DNA for the CDR3 is TGTGCCAGCAGTCCCTCTGGTTTGGGGTTGGCTGGAAACACCATATATTTT. The chain uses TRBV12-3 or TRBV12-4 and TRBJ1-3; no firm D call. The CDR3 spans 17 residues. V was pared by 5 bases and J by 2 bases, with 19 bases between.

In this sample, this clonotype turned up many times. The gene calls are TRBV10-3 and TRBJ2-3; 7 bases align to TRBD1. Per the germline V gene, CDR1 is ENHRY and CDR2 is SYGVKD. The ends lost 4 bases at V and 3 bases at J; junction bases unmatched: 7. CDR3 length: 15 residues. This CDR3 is CAISGKEQGTDTQYF. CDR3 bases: TGTGCCATCAGTGGCAAAGAACAGGGGACAGATACGCAGTATTTT.

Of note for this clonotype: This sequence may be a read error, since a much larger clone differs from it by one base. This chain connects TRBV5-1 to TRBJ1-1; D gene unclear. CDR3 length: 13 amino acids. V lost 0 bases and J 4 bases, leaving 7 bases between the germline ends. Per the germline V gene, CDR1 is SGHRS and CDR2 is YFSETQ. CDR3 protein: CASSLEWSTEAFF. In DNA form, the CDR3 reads TGCGCCAGCAGCTTGGAGTGGAGCACTGAAGCTTTCTTT.

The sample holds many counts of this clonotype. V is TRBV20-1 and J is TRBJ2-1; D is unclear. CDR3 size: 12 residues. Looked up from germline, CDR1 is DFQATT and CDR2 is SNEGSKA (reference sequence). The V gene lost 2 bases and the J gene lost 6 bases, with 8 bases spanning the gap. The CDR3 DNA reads TGCAGTGCTAGACCCAGGACCAATGAGCAGTTCTTC. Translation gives CSARPRTNEQFF.

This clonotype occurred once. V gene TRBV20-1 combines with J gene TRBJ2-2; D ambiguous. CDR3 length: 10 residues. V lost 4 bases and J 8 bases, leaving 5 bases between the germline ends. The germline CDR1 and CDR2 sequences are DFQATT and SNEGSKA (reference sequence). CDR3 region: CSANPGELFF. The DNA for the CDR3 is TGCAGTGCTAACCCAGGGGAGCTGTTTTTT.

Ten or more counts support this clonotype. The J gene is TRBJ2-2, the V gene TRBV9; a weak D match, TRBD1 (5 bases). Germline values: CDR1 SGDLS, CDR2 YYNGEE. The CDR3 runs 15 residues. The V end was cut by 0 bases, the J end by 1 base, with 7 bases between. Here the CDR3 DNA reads TGTGCCAGCAGCGTAGGAGACAGGAACACCGGGGAGCTGTTTTTT. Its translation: CASSVGDRNTGELFF.

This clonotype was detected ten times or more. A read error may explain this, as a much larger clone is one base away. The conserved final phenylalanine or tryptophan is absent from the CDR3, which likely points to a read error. The CDR3 spells CASSVMGGLGVGETQYL. CDR3 bases: TGTGCCAGCAGCGTAATGGGGGGACTAGGAGTCGGGGAGACCCAGTACCTC. J is TRBJ2-5 and V is TRBV7-8, with 8 bases matching TRBD2. Looked up from germline, CDR1 is SGHVS and CDR2 is FQNEAQ. The CDR3 contains 17 residues. V was pared by 5 bases and J by 5 bases, with 16 bases of the junction left unmatched.

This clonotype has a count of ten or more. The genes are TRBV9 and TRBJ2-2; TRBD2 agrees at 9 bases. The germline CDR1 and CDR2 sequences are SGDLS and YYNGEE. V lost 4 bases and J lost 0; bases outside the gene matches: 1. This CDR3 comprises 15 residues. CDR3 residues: CASSWTSANTGELFF. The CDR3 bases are TGTGCCAGCAGCTGGACTAGCGCGAACACCGGGGAGCTGTTTTTT.